The rows below give T cell receptor beta chains drawn from one sample of a study of Ad26.COV2.S vaccination and SARS-CoV-2 variants. Some clones are missing from TCRdb's copy, which holds only in-frame ones; the method was immunoSEQ multiplex PCR. The table lists 440,000 or so clones, approximately 90% of them singletons, with around 1.7% in the top ten. This specimen consisted of peripheral blood, obtained in a trial of Ad26.COV2.S vaccine versus placebo. These receptors all stem from a person aged 18-65 years who received the Ad26.COV2.S COVID-19 vaccine or a placebo. CDR3s leave out the opening cysteine and the closing phenylalanine or tryptophan.

>13|TRBV7-2|TRBJ1-5
ASSLVGGSNQPQH
>16|TRBV7-6|TRBJ2-2
ASSSGLAGDKNTGELF
>13|TRBV5-1|TRBJ1-6
ASSSTGMGNSPLH
>12|TRBV5-1|TRBJ1-2
ASSLASGTYGYT
>11|TRBV27|TRBJ2-1
ASSYQGGEEQF
>11|TRBV27|TRBJ1-2
ASSLLGGYGYT
>13|TRBV3-1/TRBV3-2|TRBJ1-2
ASTRGQGPNYGYT
>12|TRBV6-1|TRBJ1-2
ASSEEPSYYGYT
>15|TRBV18|TRBJ2-5
ASSPSGLAGGQETQY
>12|TRBV11-3|TRBJ2-1
ASSQGSAYNEQF
>13|TRBV7-2|TRBJ2-3
ASSPRGVGTDTQY
>9|TRBV19|TRBJ2-3
ASSIPDTQY
>10|TRBV28|TRBJ1-5
ASSPLSQPQH
>12|TRBV18|TRBJ2-2
ASSPLGANGELF
>16|TRBV4-1|TRBJ2-5
ASSPSFGTGFLWETQY
>12|TRBV30|TRBJ2-5
AWSVGGGRETQY
>10|TRBV11-2|TRBJ2-1
ASSLVRTHYF
>14|TRBV7-4|TRBJ1-5
ARIRDRGEGNQPQH
>13|TRBV6-5|TRBJ2-7
ASSPGTGSTYEQY
>13|TRBV11-2|TRBJ2-7
ASSSGLAGGYEQY
>12|TRBV7-9|TRBJ1-4
ASSLVGGIEKLF
>11|TRBV25-1|TRBJ1-4
ASNPFVNEKLF
>14|TRBV7-8|TRBJ2-3
ASSQIGTQAVDTQY
>13|TRBV2|TRBJ2-7
ASSEQGGTSYEQY
>10|TRBV29-1|TRBJ2-2
SVAGNTGELF
>12|TRBV5-5|TRBJ2-7
ASSYPGVTYEQY
>13|TRBV4-3|TRBJ2-2
ASSQGAANTGELF
>14|TRBV28|TRBJ2-2
ASRDGTASYTGELF
>14|TRBV4-1|TRBJ2-1
ASSYHRDPYYNEQF
>14|TRBV9|TRBJ2-3
ASSVQPGPPTDTQY
>13|TRBV7-6|TRBJ1-6
ASSLQGQGNSPLH
>15|TRBV5-6|TRBJ1-1
ASSFAAQDPMNTEAF
>15|TRBV7-8|TRBJ2-7
ASSLSPGQGKGYEQY
>13|TRBV7-7|TRBJ2-3
ASSMGLAETDTQY
>12|TRBV5-6|TRBJ1-4
ASSTGQTNEKLF
>12|TRBV5-4|TRBJ2-7
ASSPLGGLYEQY
>13|TRBV4-3|TRBJ1-1
ASSQEGGVGTEAF
>13|TRBV19|TRBJ1-1
ASRVGTGVNTEAF
>11|TRBV5-6|TRBJ2-2
ASSLTQPGELF
>11|TRBV5-4|TRBJ2-1
ASRALGLNEQF
>14|TRBV15|TRBJ2-7
ATSYERGFMNDEQY
>15|TRBV5-1|TRBJ1-1
ASSLEPQGGFSTEAF
>11|TRBV7-2|TRBJ2-5
ASTGRKQETQY
>11|TRBV25-1|TRBJ1-2
ASGPGLNYGYT
>15|TRBV7-2|TRBJ2-7
ASSLYGAAGGAYEQY
>13|TRBV10-1|TRBJ2-7
ASSEGQGASYEQY
>16|TRBV7-2|TRBJ2-3
ASSLAAAGTGLSDTQY
>13|TRBV4-3|TRBJ1-2
ASSQALGPVYGYT
>16|TRBV27|TRBJ2-7
ASSFLGPLAGGSYEQY
>9|TRBV20-1|TRBJ2-7
SAKPGYEQY
>11|TRBV7-6|TRBJ1-6
ASSLDLNSPLH
>15|TRBV7-8|TRBJ2-3
ASSLLASGGASDTQY
>9|TRBV7-2|TRBJ2-5
ASSPGLFHY
>15|TRBV5-8|TRBJ1-5
ASSRYAGQISNQPQH
>13|TRBV2|TRBJ2-3
ASRGGADGADTQY
>12|TRBV7-2|TRBJ2-1
ASSLATKVGEQF